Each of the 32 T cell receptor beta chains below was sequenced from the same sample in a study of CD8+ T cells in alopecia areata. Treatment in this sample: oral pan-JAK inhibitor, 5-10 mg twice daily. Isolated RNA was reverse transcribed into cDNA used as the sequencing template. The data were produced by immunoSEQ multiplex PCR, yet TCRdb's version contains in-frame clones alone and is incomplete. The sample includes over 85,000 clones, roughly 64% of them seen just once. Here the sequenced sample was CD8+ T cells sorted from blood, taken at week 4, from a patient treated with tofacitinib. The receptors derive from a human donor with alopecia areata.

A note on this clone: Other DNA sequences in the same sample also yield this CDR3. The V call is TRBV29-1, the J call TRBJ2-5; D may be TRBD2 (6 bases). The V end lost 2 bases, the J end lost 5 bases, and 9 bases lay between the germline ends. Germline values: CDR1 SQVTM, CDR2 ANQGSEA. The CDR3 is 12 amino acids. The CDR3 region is CSVESGEETQYF. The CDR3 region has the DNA TGCAGCGTTGAATCGGGGGAGGAGACCCAGTACTTC.

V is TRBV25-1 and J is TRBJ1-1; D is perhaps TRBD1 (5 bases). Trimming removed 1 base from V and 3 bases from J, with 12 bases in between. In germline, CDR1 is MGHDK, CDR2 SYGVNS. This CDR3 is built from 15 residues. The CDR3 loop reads CASSEWGTGDTEAFF. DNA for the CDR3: TGTGCCAGCAGTGAATGGGGGACGGGGGACACTGAAGCTTTCTTT.

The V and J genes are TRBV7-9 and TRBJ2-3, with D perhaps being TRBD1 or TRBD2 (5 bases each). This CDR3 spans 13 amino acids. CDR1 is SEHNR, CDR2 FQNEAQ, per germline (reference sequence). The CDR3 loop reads CGSGTTVTDTQYF. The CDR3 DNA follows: TGTGGGTCCGGGACCACAGTTACAGATACGCAGTATTTT. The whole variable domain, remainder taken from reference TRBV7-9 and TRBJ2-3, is DTGVSQNPRHKITKRGQNVTFRCDPISEHNRLYWYRQTLGQGPEFLTYFQNEAQLEKSRLLSDRFSAERPKGSFSTLEIQRTEQGDSAMYLCGSGTTVTDTQYFGPGTRLTVL.

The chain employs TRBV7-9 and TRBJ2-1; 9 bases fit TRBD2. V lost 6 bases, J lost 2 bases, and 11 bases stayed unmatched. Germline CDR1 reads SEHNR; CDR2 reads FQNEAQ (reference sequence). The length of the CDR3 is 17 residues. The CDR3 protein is CASRDFSGSPTYNEQFF. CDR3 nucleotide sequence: TGTGCCAGCAGAGATTTTAGCGGGAGCCCGACCTACAATGAGCAGTTCTTC.

The CDR3 DNA is TGTGCCAGCAGCGGGGACGGATCCTACGAGCAGTACTTC. Protein sequence: CASSGDGSYEQYF. J is TRBJ2-7 and V is TRBV5-6; D could derive from TRBD1 or TRBD2 (5 bases each). Per the germline V gene, CDR1 is SGHDT and CDR2 is YYEEEE. V lost 4 bases, J lost 1 base, and 9 bases lay in between. The CDR3 totals 13 residues.

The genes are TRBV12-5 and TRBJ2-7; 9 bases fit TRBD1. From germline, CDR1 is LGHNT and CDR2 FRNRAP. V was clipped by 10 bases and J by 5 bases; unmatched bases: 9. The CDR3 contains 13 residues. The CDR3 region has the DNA TGTGCTACCCCCGGGACAGGGTCCCACGAGCAGTACTTC. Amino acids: CATPGTGSHEQYF.

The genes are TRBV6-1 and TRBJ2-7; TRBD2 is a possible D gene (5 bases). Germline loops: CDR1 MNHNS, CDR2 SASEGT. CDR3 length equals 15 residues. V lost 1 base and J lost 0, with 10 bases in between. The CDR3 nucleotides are TGTGCCAGCAGTGAAGACGGTGGGAGCTCCTACGAGCAGTACTTC. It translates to CASSEDGGSSYEQYF.

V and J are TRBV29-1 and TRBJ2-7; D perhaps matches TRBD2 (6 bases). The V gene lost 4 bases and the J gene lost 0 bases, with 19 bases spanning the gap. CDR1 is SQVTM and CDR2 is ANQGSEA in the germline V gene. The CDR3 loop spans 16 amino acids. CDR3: CSVGGNPRRSSYEQYF. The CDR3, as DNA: TGCAGCGTTGGCGGGAACCCCCGACGGAGCTCCTACGAGCAGTACTTC.

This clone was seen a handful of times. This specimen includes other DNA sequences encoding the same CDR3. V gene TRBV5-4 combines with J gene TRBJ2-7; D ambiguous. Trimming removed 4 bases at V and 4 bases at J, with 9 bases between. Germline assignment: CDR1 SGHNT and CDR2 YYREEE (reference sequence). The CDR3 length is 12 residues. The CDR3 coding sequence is TGTGCCAGCAGCCAAGATTCGTACGAGCAGTACTTC. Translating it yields CASSQDSYEQYF. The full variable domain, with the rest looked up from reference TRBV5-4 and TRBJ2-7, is ETGVTQSPTHLIKTRGQQVTLRCSSQSGHNTVSWYQQALGQGPQFIFQYYREEENGRGNFPPRFSGLQFPNYSSELNVNALELDDSALYLCASSQDSYEQYFGPGTRLTVT.

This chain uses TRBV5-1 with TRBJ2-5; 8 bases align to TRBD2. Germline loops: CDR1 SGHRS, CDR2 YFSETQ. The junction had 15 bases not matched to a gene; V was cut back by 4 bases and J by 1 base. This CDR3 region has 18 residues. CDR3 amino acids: CASSPGLAYPTIQETQYF. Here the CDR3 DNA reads TGCGCCAGCAGCCCCGGACTAGCTTACCCCACCATCCAAGAGACCCAGTACTTC.

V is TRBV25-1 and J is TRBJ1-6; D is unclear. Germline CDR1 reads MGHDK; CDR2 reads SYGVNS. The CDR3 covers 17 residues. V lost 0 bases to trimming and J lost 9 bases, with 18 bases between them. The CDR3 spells CASSEYWNPRRGSPLHF. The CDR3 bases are TGTGCCAGCAGTGAATATTGGAACCCCAGGCGTGGTTCACCCCTCCACTTT.

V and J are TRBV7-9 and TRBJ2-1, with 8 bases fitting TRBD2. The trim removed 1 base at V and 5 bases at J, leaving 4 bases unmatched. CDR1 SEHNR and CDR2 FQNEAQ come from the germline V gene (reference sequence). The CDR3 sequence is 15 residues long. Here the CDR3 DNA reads TGTGCCAGCAGCTTAGGACTAGCGTTACACAATGAGCAGTTCTTC. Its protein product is CASSLGLALHNEQFF.

DNA of the CDR3: TGCGCCAGCAGCTTGGCCGGGGATGGCTACACCTTC. It yields the protein CASSLAGDGYTF. The chain joins TRBV5-1 to TRBJ1-2, with D uncertain. V lost 0 bases to trimming and J lost 6 bases, with 6 bases between them. Germline-derived CDR1 and CDR2 are SGHRS and YFSETQ. The CDR3 is 12 amino acids.

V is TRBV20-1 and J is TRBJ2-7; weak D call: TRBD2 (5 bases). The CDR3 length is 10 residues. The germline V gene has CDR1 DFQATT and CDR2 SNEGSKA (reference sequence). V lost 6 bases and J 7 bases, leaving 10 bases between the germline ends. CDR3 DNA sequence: TGCAGTGCGGAGGAAGGGGAGCAGTACTTC. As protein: CSAEEGEQYF.

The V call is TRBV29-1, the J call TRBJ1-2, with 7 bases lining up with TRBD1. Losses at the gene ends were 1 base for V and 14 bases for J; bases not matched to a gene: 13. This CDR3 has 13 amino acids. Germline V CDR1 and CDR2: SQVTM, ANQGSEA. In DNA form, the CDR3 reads TGCAGCGTTGAAGCCAGAGTATACAGGGGAATTACCTTC. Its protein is CSVEARVYRGITF.

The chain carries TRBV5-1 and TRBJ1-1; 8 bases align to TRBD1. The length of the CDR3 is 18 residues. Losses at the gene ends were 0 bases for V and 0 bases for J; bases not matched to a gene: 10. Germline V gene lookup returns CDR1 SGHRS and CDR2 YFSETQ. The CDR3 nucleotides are TGCGCCAGCAGCTTGGAGGCAGGGGGCCCACAATTGAACACTGAAGCTTTCTTT. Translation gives CASSLEAGGPQLNTEAFF.

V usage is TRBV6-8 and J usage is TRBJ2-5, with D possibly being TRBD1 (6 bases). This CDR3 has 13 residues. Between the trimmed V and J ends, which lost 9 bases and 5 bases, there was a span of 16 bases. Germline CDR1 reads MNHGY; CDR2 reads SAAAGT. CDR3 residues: CASRDKSGETQYF. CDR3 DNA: TGTGCCAGTAGGGACAAATCGGGCGAGACCCAGTACTTC.

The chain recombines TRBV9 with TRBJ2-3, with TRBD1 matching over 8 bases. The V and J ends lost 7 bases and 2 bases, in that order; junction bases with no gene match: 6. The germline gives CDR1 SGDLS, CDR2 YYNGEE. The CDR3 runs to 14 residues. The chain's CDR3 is CASGQGANTDTQYF. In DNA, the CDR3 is TGTGCCAGCGGTCAGGGGGCGAACACAGATACGCAGTATTTT.

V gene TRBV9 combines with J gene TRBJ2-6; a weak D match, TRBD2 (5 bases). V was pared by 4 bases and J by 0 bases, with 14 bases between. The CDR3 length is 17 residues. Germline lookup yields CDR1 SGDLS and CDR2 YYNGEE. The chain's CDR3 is CASSLRGSYSGANVLTF. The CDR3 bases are TGTGCCAGCAGCCTTAGAGGGTCCTACTCTGGGGCCAACGTCCTGACTTTC.

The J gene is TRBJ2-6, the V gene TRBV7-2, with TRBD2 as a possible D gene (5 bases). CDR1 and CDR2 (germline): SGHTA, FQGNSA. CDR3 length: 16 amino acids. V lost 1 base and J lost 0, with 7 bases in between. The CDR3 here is CASSLDSVSGANVLTF. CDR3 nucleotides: TGTGCCAGCAGCTTAGATAGCGTCTCTGGGGCCAACGTCCTGACTTTC.

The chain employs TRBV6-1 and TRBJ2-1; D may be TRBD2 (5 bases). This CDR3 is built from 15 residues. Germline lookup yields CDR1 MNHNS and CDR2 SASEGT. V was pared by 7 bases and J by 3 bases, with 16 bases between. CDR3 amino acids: CASTSSGGSYNEQFF. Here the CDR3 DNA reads TGTGCCAGCACCAGCAGCGGAGGAAGCTACAATGAGCAGTTCTTC.

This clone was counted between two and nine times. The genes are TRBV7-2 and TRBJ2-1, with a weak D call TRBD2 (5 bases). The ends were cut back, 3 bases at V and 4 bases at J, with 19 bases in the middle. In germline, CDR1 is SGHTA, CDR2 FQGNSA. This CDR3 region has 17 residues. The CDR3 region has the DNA TGTGCCAGCAGCTTGGCCAGATCGCGGGTTAAATACAATGAGCAGTTCTTC. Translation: CASSLARSRVKYNEQFF.

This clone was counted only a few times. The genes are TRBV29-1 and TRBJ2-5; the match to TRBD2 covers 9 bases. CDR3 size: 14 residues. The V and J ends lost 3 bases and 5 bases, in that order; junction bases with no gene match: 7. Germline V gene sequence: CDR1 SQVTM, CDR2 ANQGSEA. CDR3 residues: CSVDLLAGAETQYF. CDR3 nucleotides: TGCAGCGTTGATCTGTTAGCGGGGGCCGAGACCCAGTACTTC.

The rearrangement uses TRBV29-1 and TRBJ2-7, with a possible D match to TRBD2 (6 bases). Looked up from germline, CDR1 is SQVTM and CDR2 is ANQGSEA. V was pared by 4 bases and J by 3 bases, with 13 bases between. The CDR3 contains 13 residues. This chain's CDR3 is CSVAIHSGYEQYF. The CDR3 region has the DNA TGCAGCGTTGCCATCCATAGCGGCTACGAGCAGTACTTC.

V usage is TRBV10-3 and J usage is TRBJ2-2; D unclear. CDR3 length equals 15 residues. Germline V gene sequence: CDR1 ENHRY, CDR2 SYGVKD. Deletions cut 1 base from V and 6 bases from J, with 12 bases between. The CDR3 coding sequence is TGTGCCATCAGTGAGTTCTCAGAGCCCCCCGGGGAGCTGTTTTTT. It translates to CAISEFSEPPGELFF.

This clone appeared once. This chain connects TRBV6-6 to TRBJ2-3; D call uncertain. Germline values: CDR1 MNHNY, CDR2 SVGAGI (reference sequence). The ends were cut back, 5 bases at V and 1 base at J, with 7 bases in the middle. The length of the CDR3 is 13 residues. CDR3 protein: CASSQDGTDTQYF. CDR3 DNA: TGTGCCAGCAGTCAGGACGGCACAGATACGCAGTATTTT.

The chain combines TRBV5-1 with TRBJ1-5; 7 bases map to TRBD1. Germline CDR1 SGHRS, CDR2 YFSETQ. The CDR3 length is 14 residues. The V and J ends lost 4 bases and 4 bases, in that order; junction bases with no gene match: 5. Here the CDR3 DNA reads TGCGCCAGCAGCACGGGACAGCCAAATCAGCCCCAGCATTTT. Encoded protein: CASSTGQPNQPQHF.

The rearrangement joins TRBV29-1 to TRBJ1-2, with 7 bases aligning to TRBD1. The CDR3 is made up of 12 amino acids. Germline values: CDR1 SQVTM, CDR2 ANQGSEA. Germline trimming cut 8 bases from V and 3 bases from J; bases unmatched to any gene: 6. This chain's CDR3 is CSPHRGHYGYTF. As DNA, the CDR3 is TGCAGCCCGCACAGGGGACACTATGGCTACACCTTC.

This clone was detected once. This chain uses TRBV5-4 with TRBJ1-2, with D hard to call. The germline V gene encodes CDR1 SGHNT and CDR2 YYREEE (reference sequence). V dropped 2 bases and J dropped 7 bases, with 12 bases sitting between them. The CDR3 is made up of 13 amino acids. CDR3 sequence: CASSFEGWGGYTF. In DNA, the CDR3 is TGTGCCAGCAGCTTTGAGGGCTGGGGTGGCTACACCTTC.

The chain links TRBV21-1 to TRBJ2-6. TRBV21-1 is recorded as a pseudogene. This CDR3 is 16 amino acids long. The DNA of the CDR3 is TGTGCCAGCAGCACCCCCACTGGGTCTGGGGCCAACGTCCTGACTTTC. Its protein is CASSTPTGSGANVLTF.

The CDR3 sequence: CASSSNPDLTGYNGYTF. The CDR3 DNA reads TGTGCCAGCAGCTCGAATCCAGACCTGACAGGGTATAATGGCTACACCTTC. The chain employs TRBV5-4 and TRBJ1-2; 7 nucleotides agree with TRBD1. The CDR3 is made up of 17 amino acids. Germline trimming cut 3 bases from V and 6 bases from J; bases unmatched to any gene: 17. Per germline, CDR1 SGHNT and CDR2 YYREEE (reference sequence).

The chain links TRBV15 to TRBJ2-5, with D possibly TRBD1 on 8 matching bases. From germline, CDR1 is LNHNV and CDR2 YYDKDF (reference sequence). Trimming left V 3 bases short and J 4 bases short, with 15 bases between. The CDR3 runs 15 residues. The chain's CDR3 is CATSSVDREGETQYF. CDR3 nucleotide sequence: TGTGCCACCAGCAGCGTGGACAGGGAGGGAGAGACCCAGTACTTC.